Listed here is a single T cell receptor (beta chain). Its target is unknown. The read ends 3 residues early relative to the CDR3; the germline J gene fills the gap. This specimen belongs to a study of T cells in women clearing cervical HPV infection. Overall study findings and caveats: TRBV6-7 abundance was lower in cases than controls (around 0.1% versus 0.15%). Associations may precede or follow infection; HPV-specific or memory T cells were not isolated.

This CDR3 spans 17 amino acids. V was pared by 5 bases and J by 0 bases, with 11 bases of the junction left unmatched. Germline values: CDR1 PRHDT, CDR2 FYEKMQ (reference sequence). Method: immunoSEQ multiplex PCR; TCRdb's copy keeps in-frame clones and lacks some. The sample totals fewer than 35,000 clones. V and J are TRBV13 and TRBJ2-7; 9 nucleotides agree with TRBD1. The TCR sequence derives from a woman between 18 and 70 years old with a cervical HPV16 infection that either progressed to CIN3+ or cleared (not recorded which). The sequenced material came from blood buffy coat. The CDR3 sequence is CASSPSPLTGGSYEQYF. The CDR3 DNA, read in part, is TGTGCCAGCAGCCCTAGCCCCTTGACAGGGGGCTCCTACGAG.